The subject of this entry is one T cell receptor beta chain. This entry is derived from a study of blood T cell repertoires in COVID-19. Study details: The cDNA or gDNA used as material had been derived from T cells, B-cell-depleted T cells, or PBMCs.

The CDR3 length is 11 residues. The V end was cut by 7 bases, the J end by 7 bases, with 9 bases between. CDR1 is MNHEY and CDR2 is SVGAGI in the germline V gene. Authors' processing steps: Researchers report that nucleated cell counts were estimated from reference gene primer amplification. Data came from immunoSEQ multiplex PCR; TCRdb stores just in-frame clones and leaves some out. That table supplies the V and J calls and clone size; D and trimming were determined from the DNA. The table has under 350,000 clones, roughly 90% seen once. The sequenced sample consisted of peripheral blood. The genes are TRBV6-5 and TRBJ2-3, with D hard to call. The TCR originated in a man aged 35 to 55 with acute or convalescent COVID-19. In DNA form, the CDR3 reads TGTGCCAGCACTAATGCGTATACGCAGTATTTT. Translation: CASTNAYTQYF.